The 7 T cell receptor beta chains below all came from one sample that was sequenced in a study of molecular identifiers for immune sequencing clone quantification (dated by TCRdb to about 2018). Libraries were constructed by PCR. Sequenced on an Illumina HiSeq 4000. TCRdb applied fastp at Q25 and MiXCR to the public reads, then kept only in-frame beta chains. For every CDR3 protein sequence, its rows merge into one entry that carries the most common genes and DNA. A total of around 470,000 distinct CDR3 sequences appear in this sample, about 20% of them only once. The ten largest account for 0.65% to 0.95% of the sample. The sample taken for sequencing was naive CD8+ T cells from blood, with Jurkat cell RNA spiked in. This specimen's cell subset or site label, interpreted: FACS-sorted CD8+CD4-CCR7+CD45RA+ naive T cells. Receptor source: a human donor in good health. Some libraries in this study had Jurkat cell RNA spiked in.

The genes are TRBV12-3 or TRBV12-4 and TRBJ1-1; D might be TRBD1 (5 bases). V lost 5 bases to trimming and J lost 6 bases, with 22 bases between them. The CDR3 contains 16 residues. This CDR3 is CASSHSSWGGGAEAFF. In DNA, the CDR3 is TGTGCCAGCAGTCACTCGTCTTGGGGGGGAGGGGCTGAAGCTTTCTTT.

Concerning this clonotype: The junction and the germline gene differ at one end; a read error may be behind it. This sequence joins TRBV18 and TRBJ1-5, with a tentative D call TRBD1 (5 bases). This CDR3 comprises 14 residues. The germline V gene has CDR1 KGHSH and CDR2 LQKENI. This CDR3 reads CASSPEGFEDTRTF. In DNA form, the CDR3 reads TGTGCCAGCTCACCAGAGGGGTTCGAGGACACTAGAACTTTT.

With regard to this clonotype: This may be a read error, as it is one base from a much larger clone. The genes are TRBV7-9 and TRBJ2-5, with 9 bases fitting TRBD1. The V gene end was trimmed by 5 bases and the J gene end by 7 bases; junction bases not matched to a gene: 11. The CDR3 is 15 residues long. Germline values: CDR1 SEHNR, CDR2 FQNEAQ (reference sequence). Here the CDR3 DNA reads TGTGCCAGCAGCCCAACAGGGGGCCAAGGAGCGACCCAGTACTTC. Amino acid sequence: CASSPTGGQGATQYF.

This clonotype occurred many times. V usage is TRBV4-3 and J usage is TRBJ2-1; unclear D gene. The CDR3 has 15 amino acids. V was pared by 0 bases and J by 3 bases, with 9 bases between. CDR1 is LGHNA, CDR2 YSLEER, per germline. The CDR3 bases are TGCGCCAGCAGCCAAGATTCGGGCGGCTACAATGAGCAGTTCTTC. It codes for CASSQDSGGYNEQFF.

This clonotype was recorded a few times. This sequence joins TRBV11-2 and TRBJ2-1; D is perhaps TRBD1 (6 bases). Per the germline V gene, CDR1 is SGHAT and CDR2 is FQNNGV. Trimming took off 0 bases at V and 5 bases at J, with 11 bases between the two ends. The CDR3 length is 15 residues. In DNA, the CDR3 is TGTGCCAGCAGCTTAGAACAGGGAGTAAACAATGAGCAGTTCTTC. Residues: CASSLEQGVNNEQFF.

V gene TRBV29-1 combines with J gene TRBJ2-5; no definite D call. The CDR3 spans 16 residues. The V end lost 4 bases, the J end lost 1 base, and 19 bases lay between the germline ends. Per the germline V gene, CDR1 is SQVTM and CDR2 is ANQGSEA. This CDR3 is CSVGDNLFTIQETQYF. The CDR3 nucleotides are TGCAGCGTTGGAGACAATCTATTTACGATCCAAGAGACCCAGTACTTC.

This chain connects TRBV6-2 or TRBV6-3 to TRBJ2-6; 7 nucleotides align to TRBD1. The CDR3 extends over 18 amino acids. Germline CDR1 reads MNHEY; CDR2 reads SVGEGT. Trimming removed 0 bases from V and 0 bases from J; junction bases left unmatched: 5. This chain's CDR3 is CASSYSMPGGSGANVLTF. CDR3 coding DNA: TGTGCCAGCAGTTACTCGATGCCAGGGGGCTCTGGGGCCAACGTCCTGACTTTC.